Shown below are 19 T cell receptor beta chains from a single sample sequenced in a study of blood T cell repertoires in COVID-19. Assay: immunoSEQ multiplex PCR; the TCRdb copy retains only in-frame clones and omits some. The sample carries about 62,000 clones, 75% to 90% recorded once. Sample: peripheral blood. All receptors derive from a woman aged 55-69 years with COVID-19, enrolled during active disease.

V gene TRBV27 combines with J gene TRBJ1-2, with 7 nucleotides matching TRBD1. J lost 4 bases, V lost 5 bases, and 7 bases had no gene match. Germline CDR1 and CDR2: MNHEY and SMNVEV (reference sequence). The CDR3 is made up of 14 amino acids. In nucleotides, the CDR3 is TGTGCCAGCAGTCCACCGGGACAGCCCTATGGCTACACCTTC. Translation: CASSPPGQPYGYTF.

J is TRBJ1-1 and V is TRBV5-1; 10 bases align to TRBD1. From germline, CDR1 is SGHRS and CDR2 YFSETQ. The CDR3 is 15 residues long. V lost 4 bases and J lost 4; bases outside the gene matches: 7. Here the CDR3 DNA reads TGCGCCAGCAGCGCAACCGGGACAGGGGCCACTGAAGCTTTCTTT. Its protein is CASSATGTGATEAFF.

V and J are TRBV5-1 and TRBJ2-3; D call uncertain. Deletions cut 4 bases from V and 2 bases from J, with 20 bases between. CDR1 SGHRS and CDR2 YFSETQ come from the germline V gene. The CDR3 is 17 residues long. In nucleotides, the CDR3 is TGCGCCAGCAGCATAGGAGCTTCCTCTGCCTCCACAGATACGCAGTATTTT. As protein: CASSIGASSASTDTQYF. The variable domain in full, completed from reference TRBV5-1 and TRBJ2-3, reads KAGVTQTPRYLIKTRGQQVTLSCSPISGHRSVSWYQQTPGQGLQFLFEYFSETQRNKGNFPGRFSGRQFSNSRSEMNVSTLELGDSALYLCASSIGASSASTDTQYFGPGTRLTVL.

The genes are TRBV4-1 and TRBJ1-1, with D maybe TRBD1 (6 bases). From germline, CDR1 is MGHRA and CDR2 YSYEKL. The ends were cut back, 4 bases at V and 3 bases at J, with 18 bases in the middle. This CDR3 comprises 16 residues. The CDR3 here is CASSLHAGAGDTEAFF. The CDR3 DNA is TGCGCCAGCAGCCTTCACGCGGGGGCTGGGGACACTGAAGCTTTCTTT.

The chain has TRBV5-1 and TRBJ2-2; 7 bases map to TRBD1. Germline CDR1 SGHRS, CDR2 YFSETQ. The CDR3 spans 15 residues. The junction had 4 bases not matched to a gene; V was cut back by 2 bases and J by 3 bases. CDR3 in amino acids: CASSFRTGDTGELFF. The CDR3 DNA follows: TGCGCCAGCAGCTTTCGGACAGGAGACACCGGGGAGCTGTTTTTT.

CDR3 bases: TGTGCCAGCAGCCAAGGTCCCGACAGGGCGAACACTGAAGCTTTCTTT. Its translation is CASSQGPDRANTEAFF. The J gene is TRBJ1-1, the V gene TRBV4-2; the match to TRBD1 covers 7 bases. V was clipped by 1 base and J by 1 base; unmatched bases: 6. Germline lookup yields CDR1 LGHNA and CDR2 YNFKEQ. The CDR3 has 16 residues.

The rearrangement uses TRBV7-2 and TRBJ2-1; TRBD2 matches 8 bases. Germline V CDR1 and CDR2: SGHTA, FQGNSA. V shed 5 bases, J shed 5 bases, and the junction held 14 bases outside the gene matches. The CDR3 has 17 residues. As DNA, the CDR3 is TGTGCCAGCAGCGCCGCCGCAGCGGGGGTTACCGACAATGAGCAGTTCTTC. It codes for CASSAAAAGVTDNEQFF.

The CDR3 DNA reads as TGTGCCAGCAGCGAGACAGGGGGTAACGGTGGCTACACCTTC. Translating gives CASSETGGNGGYTF. The genes are TRBV6-6 and TRBJ1-2; 9 positions agree with TRBD1. With 6 bases clipped from V and 7 bases from J, the junction kept 9 bases outside the gene matches. Germline values: CDR1 MNHNY, CDR2 SVGAGI (reference sequence). This CDR3 has 14 amino acids.

The chain couples TRBV9 to TRBJ1-4; TRBD1 matches at 7 bases. The CDR3 length is 15 residues. V lost 2 bases, J lost 1 base, and 2 bases stayed unmatched. Germline values: CDR1 SGDLS, CDR2 YYNGEE. As DNA, the CDR3 is TGTGCCAGCAGCGTGACAGGGTTAACTAATGAAAAACTGTTTTTT. Its translation is CASSVTGLTNEKLFF.

This chain links TRBV19 with TRBJ2-5; TRBD2 agrees at 7 bases. The CDR3 consists of 13 residues. V shed 6 bases and J 3 bases; nucleotides not matched to a gene: 4. Germline loops: CDR1 LNHDA, CDR2 SQIVND (reference sequence). This CDR3 reads CASRRAGEETQYF. As DNA, the CDR3 is TGTGCCAGTAGGCGGGCGGGAGAAGAGACCCAGTACTTC. Full variable domain (outside the CDR3, taken from reference TRBV19 and TRBJ2-5): DGGITQSPKYLFRKEGQNVTLSCEQNLNHDAMYWYRQDPGQGLRLIYYSQIVNDFQKGDIAEGYSVSREKKESFPLTVTSAQKNPTAFYLCASRRAGEETQYFGPGTRLLVL.

The rearrangement uses TRBV25-1 and TRBJ1-5, with D unclear. Trimming removed 2 bases from V and 4 bases from J, with 12 bases in between. Per the germline V gene, CDR1 is MGHDK and CDR2 is SYGVNS. CDR3 length equals 15 residues. The CDR3, as DNA: TGTGCCAGCAGTGAAGCGATGTGGAGGAATCAGCCCCAGCATTTT. Amino acid sequence: CASSEAMWRNQPQHF.

V gene TRBV10-3 combines with J gene TRBJ1-3; the match to TRBD1 covers 9 bases. V lost 4 bases and J lost 8; bases outside the gene matches: 3. Per the germline V gene, CDR1 is ENHRY and CDR2 is SYGVKD. This CDR3 comprises 13 residues. The CDR3 reads CAISADRGYTIYF. For the CDR3, the DNA is TGTGCCATCAGTGCCGACAGGGGGTACACCATATATTTT.

V gene TRBV28 combines with J gene TRBJ1-4; D is undetermined. The CDR3 has 11 residues. The V end lost 4 bases, the J end lost 7 bases, and 4 bases lay between the germline ends. Germline loops: CDR1 MDHEN, CDR2 SYDVKM. DNA of the CDR3: TGTGCCAGCAGTTCTTTTGAAAAACTGTTTTTT. Its protein is CASSSFEKLFF.

The sample holds one count of this clone. The chain couples TRBV5-4 to TRBJ1-4, with D possibly TRBD1 on 6 matching bases. Germline lookup yields CDR1 SGHNT and CDR2 YYREEE (reference sequence). The V end was cut by 4 bases, the J end by 6 bases, with 16 bases between. This CDR3 spans 15 amino acids. The CDR3 reads CASSDYRDGDEKLFF. CDR3 bases: TGTGCCAGCAGCGATTACAGGGACGGCGATGAAAAACTGTTTTTT.

V is TRBV19 and J is TRBJ1-1, with 8 bases aligning to TRBD1. Germline trimming cut 6 bases from V and 11 bases from J; bases unmatched to any gene: 11. The length of the CDR3 is 13 residues. Germline CDR1 is LNHDA and CDR2 is SQIVND (reference sequence). The CDR3, as DNA: TGTGCCAGTAGGACCCGGGACAGGTTCGTTGCTTTCTTT. Residues: CASRTRDRFVAFF.

The chain joins TRBV24-1 to TRBJ2-2, with D tentatively TRBD1 (5 bases). The CDR3 contains 14 residues. Germline values: CDR1 KGHDR, CDR2 SFDVKD. Trimming stripped 12 bases from V and 6 bases from J, with 19 bases between. CDR3 protein: CAANSGIGPGELFF. For the CDR3, the DNA is TGTGCCGCGAACTCAGGGATCGGGCCCGGGGAGCTGTTTTTT.

This rearrangement joins TRBV28 to TRBJ2-7, with 7 bases that match TRBD2. The V segment lost 3 bases and the J segment 1 base; nucleotides outside the gene matches: 6. The CDR3 is 15 amino acids. Looked up from germline, CDR1 is MDHEN and CDR2 is SYDVKM. CDR3 loop: CASSLGGSGSYEQYF. CDR3 nucleotide sequence: TGTGCCAGCAGTTTGGGCGGGAGCGGTTCCTACGAGCAGTACTTC.

This clone was recorded only once. The chain employs TRBV30 and TRBJ2-3; 9 bases fit TRBD2. Per germline, CDR1 GTSNPN and CDR2 SVGIG (reference sequence). With 2 bases clipped from V and 3 bases from J, the junction kept 3 bases outside the gene matches. The CDR3 spans 14 residues. In DNA, the CDR3 is TGTGCCTGGAGTATCCTAGCGGGAACAGATACGCAGTATTTT. Translation gives CAWSILAGTDTQYF.

The rearrangement uses TRBV29-1 and TRBJ1-2, with D perhaps TRBD1 (5 bases). CDR3 length: 12 residues. V shed 2 bases and J shed 2 bases, with 6 bases lying between them. Germline lookup yields CDR1 SQVTM and CDR2 ANQGSEA. Written as DNA, the CDR3 is TGCAGCGTTGAACAGGGCAACTATGGCTACACCTTC. This codes for CSVEQGNYGYTF.